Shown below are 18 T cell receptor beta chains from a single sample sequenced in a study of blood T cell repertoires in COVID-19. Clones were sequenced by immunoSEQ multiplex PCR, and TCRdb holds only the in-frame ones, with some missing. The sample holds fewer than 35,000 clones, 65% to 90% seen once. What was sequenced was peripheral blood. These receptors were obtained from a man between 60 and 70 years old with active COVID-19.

The DNA for the CDR3 is TGTGCCACCGCGGGAGCAGATACGCAGTATTTT. It translates to CATAGADTQYF. This sequence joins TRBV6-5 and TRBJ2-3; 7 nucleotides align to TRBD2. V was pared by 10 bases and J by 4 bases, with 2 bases of the junction left unmatched. This CDR3 has 11 amino acids. Germline V gives CDR1 MNHEY, CDR2 SVGAGI.

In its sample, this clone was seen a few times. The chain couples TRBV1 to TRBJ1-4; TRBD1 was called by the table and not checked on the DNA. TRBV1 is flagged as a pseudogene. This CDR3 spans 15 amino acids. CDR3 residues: CTSSQERGWGEKLFF. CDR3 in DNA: TGCACCAGCAGCCAAGAAAGGGGTTGGGGTGAAAAACTGTTTTTT.

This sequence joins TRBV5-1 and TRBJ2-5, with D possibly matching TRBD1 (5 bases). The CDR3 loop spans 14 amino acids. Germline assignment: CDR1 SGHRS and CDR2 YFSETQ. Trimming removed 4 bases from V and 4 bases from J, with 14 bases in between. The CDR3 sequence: CASSQGHSRETQYF. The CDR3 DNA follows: TGCGCCAGCAGCCAAGGACACAGTCGAGAGACCCAGTACTTC.

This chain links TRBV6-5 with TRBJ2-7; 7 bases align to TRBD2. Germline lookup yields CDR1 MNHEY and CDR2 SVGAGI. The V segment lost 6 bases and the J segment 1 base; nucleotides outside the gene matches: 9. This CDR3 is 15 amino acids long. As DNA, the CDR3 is TGTGCCAGCAGAGTGTCTAGCGGTAGTTCCTACGAGCAGTACTTC. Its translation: CASRVSSGSSYEQYF.

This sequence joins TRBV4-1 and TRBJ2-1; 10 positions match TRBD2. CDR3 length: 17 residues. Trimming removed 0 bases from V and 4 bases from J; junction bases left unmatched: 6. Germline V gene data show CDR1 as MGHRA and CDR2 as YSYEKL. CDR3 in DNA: TGCGCCAGCAGCCAAGACCTTAGCGGGAGGACGTACAATGAGCAGTTCTTC. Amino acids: CASSQDLSGRTYNEQFF.

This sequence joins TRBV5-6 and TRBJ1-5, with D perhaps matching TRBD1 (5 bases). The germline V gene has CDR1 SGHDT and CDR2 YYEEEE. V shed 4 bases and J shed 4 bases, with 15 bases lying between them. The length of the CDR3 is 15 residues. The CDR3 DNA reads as TGTGCCAGCAGCCACGGAGTGGGGGGGAATCAGCCCCAGCATTTT. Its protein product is CASSHGVGGNQPQHF.

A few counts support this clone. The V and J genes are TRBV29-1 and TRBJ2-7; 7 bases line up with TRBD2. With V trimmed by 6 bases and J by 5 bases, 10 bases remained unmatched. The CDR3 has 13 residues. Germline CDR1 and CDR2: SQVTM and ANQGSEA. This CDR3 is CSVRRVGRNEQYV. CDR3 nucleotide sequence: TGCAGCGTCAGGAGGGTCGGGAGGAACGAGCAGTACGTC.

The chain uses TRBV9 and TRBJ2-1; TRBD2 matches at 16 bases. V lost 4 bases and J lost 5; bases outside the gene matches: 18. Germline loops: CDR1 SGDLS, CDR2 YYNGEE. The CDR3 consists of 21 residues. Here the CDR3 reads CASSLKTTGTSGRGLDNEQFF. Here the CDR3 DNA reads TGTGCCAGCAGCCTAAAGACAACCGGGACTAGCGGGAGGGGTCTGGACAATGAGCAGTTCTTC.

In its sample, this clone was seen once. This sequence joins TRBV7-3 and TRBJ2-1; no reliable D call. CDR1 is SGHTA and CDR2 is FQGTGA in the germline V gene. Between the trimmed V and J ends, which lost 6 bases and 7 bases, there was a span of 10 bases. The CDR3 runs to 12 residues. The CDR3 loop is CASSMAGNEQFF. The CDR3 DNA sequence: TGTGCCAGCAGTATGGCAGGAAATGAGCAGTTCTTC.

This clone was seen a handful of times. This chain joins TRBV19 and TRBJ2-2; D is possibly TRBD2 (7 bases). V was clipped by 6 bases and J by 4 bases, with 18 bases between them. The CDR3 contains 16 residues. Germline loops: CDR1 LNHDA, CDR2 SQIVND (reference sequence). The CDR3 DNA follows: TGTGCCAGTAGGCGATTGCAGGGAGGGGGCACCGGGGAGCTGTTTTTT. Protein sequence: CASRRLQGGGTGELFF.

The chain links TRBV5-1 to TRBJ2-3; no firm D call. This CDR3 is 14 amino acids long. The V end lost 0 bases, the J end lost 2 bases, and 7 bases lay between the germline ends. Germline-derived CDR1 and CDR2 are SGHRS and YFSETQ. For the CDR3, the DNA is TGCGCCAGCAGCTTGGCCTCTCCCACAGATACGCAGTATTTT. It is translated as CASSLASPTDTQYF.

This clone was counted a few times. CDR3 coding DNA: TGTGCCAGCTCACCGCCCCGGGGTGGGGAGACCCAGTACTTC. Its translation is CASSPPRGGETQYF. This rearrangement joins TRBV18 to TRBJ2-5; perhaps TRBD2 as D (5 bases). The germline V gene encodes CDR1 KGHSH and CDR2 LQKENI. The CDR3 is 14 residues long. V lost 3 bases, J lost 5 bases, and 13 bases lay in between.

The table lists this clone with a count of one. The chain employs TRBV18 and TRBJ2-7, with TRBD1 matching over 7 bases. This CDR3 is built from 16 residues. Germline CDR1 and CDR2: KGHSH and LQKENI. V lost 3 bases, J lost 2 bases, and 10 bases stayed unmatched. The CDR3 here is CASSPMGTGQTYEQYF. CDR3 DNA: TGTGCCAGCTCACCGATGGGGACGGGACAGACCTACGAGCAGTACTTC.

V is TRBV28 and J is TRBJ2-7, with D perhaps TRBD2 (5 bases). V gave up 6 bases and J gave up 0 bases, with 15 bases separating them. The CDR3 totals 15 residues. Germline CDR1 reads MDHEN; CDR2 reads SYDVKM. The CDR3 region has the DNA TGTGCCAGCAGCGCCGAGGGCAAAACCTCCTACGAGCAGTACTTC. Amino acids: CASSAEGKTSYEQYF.

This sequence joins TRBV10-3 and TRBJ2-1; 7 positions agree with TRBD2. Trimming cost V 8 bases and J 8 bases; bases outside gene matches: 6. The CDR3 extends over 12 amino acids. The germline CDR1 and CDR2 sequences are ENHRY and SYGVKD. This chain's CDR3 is CAIRRGSDEQFF. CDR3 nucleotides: TGTGCCATCCGGCGGGGGAGCGATGAGCAGTTCTTC.

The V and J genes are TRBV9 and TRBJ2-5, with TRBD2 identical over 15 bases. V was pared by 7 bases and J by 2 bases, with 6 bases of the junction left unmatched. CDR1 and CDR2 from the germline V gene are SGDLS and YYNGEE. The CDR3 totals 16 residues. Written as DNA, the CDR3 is TGTGCCAGCCGCCCCGGACTAGCGGGAGGGCAAGAGACCCAGTACTTC. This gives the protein CASRPGLAGGQETQYF.

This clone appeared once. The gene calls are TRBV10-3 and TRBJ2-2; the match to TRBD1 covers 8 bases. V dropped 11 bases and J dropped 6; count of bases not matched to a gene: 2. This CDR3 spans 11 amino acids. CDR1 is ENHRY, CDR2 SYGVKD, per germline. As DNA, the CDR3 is TGTGCCGTACAGGGGGCCGGGGAGCTGTTTTTT. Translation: CAVQGAGELFF.

The CDR3 spells CASSSAGGPVNEQFF. The CDR3 coding sequence is TGTGCCAGCAGCTCAGCGGGAGGGCCTGTAAATGAGCAGTTCTTC. The chain combines TRBV13 with TRBJ2-1; TRBD2 agrees at 10 bases. CDR3 length equals 15 residues. The ends lost 4 bases at V and 7 bases at J; junction bases unmatched: 7. Germline-derived CDR1 and CDR2 are PRHDT and FYEKMQ (reference sequence).